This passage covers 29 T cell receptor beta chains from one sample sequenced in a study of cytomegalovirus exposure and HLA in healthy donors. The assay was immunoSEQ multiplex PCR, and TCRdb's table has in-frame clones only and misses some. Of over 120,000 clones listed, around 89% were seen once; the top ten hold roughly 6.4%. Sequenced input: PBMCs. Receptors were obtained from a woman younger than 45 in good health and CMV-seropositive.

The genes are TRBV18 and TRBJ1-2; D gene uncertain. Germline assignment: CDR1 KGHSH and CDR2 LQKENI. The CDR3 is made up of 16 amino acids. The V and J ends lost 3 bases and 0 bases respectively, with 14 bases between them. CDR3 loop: CASSPTIGQPNYGYTF. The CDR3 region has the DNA TGTGCCAGCTCACCCACAATTGGGCAACCTAACTATGGCTACACCTTC.

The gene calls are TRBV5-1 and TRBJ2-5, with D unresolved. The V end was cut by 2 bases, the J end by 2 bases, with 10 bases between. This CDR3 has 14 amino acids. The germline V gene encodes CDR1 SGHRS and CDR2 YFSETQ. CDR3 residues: CASSFASAQETQYF. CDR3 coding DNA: TGCGCCAGCAGCTTTGCAAGCGCACAAGAGACCCAGTACTTC.

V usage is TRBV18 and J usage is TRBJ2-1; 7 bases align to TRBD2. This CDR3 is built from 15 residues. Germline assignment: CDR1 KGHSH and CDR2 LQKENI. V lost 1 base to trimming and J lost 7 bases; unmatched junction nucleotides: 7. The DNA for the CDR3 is TGTGCCAGCTCACCACAAGCGGGAAATCGTAATGAGCAGTTCTTC. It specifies CASSPQAGNRNEQFF.

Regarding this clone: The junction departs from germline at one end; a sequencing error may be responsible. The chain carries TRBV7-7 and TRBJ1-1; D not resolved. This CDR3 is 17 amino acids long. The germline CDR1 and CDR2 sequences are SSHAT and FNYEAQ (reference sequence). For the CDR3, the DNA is TGTGCTAGCAGCCAGGATTGGCCTCCCGGCCCCCACTCTGAAGCTTTCTTT. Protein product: CASSQDWPPGPHSEAFF.

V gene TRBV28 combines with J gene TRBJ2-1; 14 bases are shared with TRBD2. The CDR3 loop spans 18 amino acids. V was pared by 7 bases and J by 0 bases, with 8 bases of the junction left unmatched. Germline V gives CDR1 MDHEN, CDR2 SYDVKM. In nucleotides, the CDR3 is TGTGCCAGCATCGGACTAGCGGGAGGCCGAAGCTCCTACAATGAGCAGTTCTTC. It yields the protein CASIGLAGGRSSYNEQFF.

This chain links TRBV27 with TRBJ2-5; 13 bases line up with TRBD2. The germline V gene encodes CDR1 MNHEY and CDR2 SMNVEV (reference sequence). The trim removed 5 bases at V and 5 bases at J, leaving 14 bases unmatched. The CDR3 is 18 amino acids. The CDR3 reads CASSGGTSGATRGETQYF. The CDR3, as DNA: TGTGCCAGCAGTGGTGGGACTAGCGGGGCCACTCGAGGGGAGACCCAGTACTTC.

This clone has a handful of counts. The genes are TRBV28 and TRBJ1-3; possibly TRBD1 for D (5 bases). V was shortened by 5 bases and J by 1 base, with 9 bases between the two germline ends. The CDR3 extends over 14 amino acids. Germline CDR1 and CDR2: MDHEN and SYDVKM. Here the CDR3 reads CASSAQGSGNTIYF. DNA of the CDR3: TGTGCCAGCAGTGCTCAGGGTTCTGGAAACACCATATATTTT.

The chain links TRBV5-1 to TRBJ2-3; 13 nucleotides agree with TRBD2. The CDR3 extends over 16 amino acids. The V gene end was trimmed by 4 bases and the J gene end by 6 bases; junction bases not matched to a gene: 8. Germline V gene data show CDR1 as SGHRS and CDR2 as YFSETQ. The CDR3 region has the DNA TGCGCCAGCAGCAGAGGACTAGCGGGAGAGCCCGATACGCAGTATTTT. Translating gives CASSRGLAGEPDTQYF.

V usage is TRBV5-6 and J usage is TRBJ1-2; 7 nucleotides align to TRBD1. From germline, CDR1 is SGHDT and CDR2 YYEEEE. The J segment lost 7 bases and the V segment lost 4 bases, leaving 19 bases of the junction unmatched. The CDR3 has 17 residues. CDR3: CASSAGVHRGSGSGYTF. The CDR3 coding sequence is TGTGCCAGCAGCGCTGGGGTTCACAGGGGTTCAGGGTCTGGCTACACCTTC.

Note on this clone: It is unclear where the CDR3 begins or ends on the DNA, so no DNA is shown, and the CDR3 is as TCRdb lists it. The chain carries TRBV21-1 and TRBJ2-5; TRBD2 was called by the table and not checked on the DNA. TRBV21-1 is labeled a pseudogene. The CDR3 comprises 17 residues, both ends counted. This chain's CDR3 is CASSKLVASGNQETQYF.

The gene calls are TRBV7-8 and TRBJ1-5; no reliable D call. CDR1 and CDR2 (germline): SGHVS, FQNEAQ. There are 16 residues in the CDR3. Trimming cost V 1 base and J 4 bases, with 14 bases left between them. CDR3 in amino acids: CASSLGTGVINQPQHF. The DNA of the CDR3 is TGTGCCAGCAGCTTAGGTACGGGTGTGATTAATCAGCCCCAGCATTTT.

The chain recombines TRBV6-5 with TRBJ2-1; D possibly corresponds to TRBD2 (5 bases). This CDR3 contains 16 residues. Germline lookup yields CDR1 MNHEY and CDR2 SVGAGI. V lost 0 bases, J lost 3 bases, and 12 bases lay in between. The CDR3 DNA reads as TGTGCCAGCAGTTACTCGAGGGCGGGTGGCTACAATGAGCAGTTCTTC. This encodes CASSYSRAGGYNEQFF.

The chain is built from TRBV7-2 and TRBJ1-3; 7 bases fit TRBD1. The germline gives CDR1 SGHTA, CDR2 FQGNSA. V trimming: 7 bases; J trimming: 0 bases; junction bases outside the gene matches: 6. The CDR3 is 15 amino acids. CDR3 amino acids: CASTLDRSSGNTIYF. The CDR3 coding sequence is TGTGCCAGCACCCTGGACAGGAGCTCTGGAAACACCATATATTTT.

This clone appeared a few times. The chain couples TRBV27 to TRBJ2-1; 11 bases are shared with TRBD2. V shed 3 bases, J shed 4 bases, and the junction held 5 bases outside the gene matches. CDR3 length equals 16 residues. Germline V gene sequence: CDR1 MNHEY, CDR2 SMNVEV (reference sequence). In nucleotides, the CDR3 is TGTGCCAGCAGTTTGACTAGCGGGGACACGTACAATGAGCAGTTCTTC. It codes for CASSLTSGDTYNEQFF.

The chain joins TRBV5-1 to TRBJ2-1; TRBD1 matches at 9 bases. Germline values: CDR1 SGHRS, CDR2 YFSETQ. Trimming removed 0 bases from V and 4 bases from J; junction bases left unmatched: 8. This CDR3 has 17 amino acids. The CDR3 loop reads CASSLAPGQGPYNEQFF. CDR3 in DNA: TGCGCCAGCAGCTTGGCACCGGGACAGGGACCTTACAATGAGCAGTTCTTC.

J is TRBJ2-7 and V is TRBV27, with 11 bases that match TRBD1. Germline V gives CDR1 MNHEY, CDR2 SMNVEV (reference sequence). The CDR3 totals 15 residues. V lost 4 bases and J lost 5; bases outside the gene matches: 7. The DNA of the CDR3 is TGTGCCAGCAGTTCACAGGACAGGGGGCACCACGAGCAGTACTTC. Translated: CASSSQDRGHHEQYF.

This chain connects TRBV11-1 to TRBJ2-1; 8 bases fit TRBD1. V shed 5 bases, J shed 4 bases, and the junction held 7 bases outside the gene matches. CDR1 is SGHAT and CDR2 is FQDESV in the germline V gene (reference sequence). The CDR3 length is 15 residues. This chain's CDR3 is CASSRGQGTYNEQFF. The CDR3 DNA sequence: TGTGCCAGCAGCCGCGGACAGGGAACATACAATGAGCAGTTCTTC. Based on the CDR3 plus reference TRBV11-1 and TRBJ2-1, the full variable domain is EAEVAQSPRYKITEKSQAVAFWCDPISGHATLYWYRQILGQGPELLVQFQDESVVDDSQLPKDRFSAERLKGVDSTLKIQPAELGDSAMYLCASSRGQGTYNEQFFGPGTRLTVL.

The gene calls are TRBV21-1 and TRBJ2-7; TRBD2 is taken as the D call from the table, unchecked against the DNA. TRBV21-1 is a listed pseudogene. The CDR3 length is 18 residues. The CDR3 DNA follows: TGTGCCAGCAGCCCTCTCACGGGCGAAGCGGGAGGGTCCTACGAGCAGTACTTC. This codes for CASSPLTGEAGGSYEQYF.

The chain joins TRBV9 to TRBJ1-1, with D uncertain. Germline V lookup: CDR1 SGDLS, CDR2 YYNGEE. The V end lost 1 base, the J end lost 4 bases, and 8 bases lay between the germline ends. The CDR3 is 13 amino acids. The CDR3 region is CASSVQEGTEAFF. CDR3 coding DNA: TGTGCCAGCAGCGTACAGGAGGGCACTGAAGCTTTCTTT. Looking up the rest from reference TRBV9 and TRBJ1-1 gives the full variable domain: DSGVTQTPKHLITATGQRVTLRCSPRSGDLSVYWYQQSLDQGLQFLIQYYNGEERAKGNILERFSAQQFPDLHSELNLSSLELGDSALYFCASSVQEGTEAFFGQGTRLTVV.

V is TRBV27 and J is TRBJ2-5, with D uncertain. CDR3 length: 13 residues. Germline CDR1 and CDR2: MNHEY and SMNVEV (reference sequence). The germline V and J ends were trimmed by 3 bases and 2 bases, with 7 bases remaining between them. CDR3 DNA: TGTGCCAGCAGTTTGCAACAGCAAGAGACCCAGTACTTC. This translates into CASSLQQQETQYF.

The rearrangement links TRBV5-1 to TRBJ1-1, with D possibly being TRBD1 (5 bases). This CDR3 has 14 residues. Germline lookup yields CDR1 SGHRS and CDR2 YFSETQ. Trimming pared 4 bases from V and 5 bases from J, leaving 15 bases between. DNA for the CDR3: TGCGCCAGCAGCCCTGACGGACGGGGGACTGAAGCTTTCTTT. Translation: CASSPDGRGTEAFF.

The CDR3 sequence: CASSRSLQGSNQPQHF. CDR3 DNA: TGTGCCAGCTCACGCTCTCTACAGGGTAGCAATCAGCCCCAGCATTTT. J is TRBJ1-5 and V is TRBV18; a weak D match, TRBD1 (6 bases). V lost 4 bases to trimming and J lost 0 bases, with 13 bases between them. The CDR3 has 16 amino acids. Germline V gives CDR1 KGHSH, CDR2 LQKENI.

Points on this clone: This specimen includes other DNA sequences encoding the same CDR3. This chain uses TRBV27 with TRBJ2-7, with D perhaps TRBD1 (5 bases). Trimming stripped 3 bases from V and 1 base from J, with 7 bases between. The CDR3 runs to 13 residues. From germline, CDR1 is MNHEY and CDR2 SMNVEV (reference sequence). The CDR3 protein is CASSLGLSYEQYF. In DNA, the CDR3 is TGTGCCAGCAGTTTGGGGCTATCCTACGAGCAGTACTTC.

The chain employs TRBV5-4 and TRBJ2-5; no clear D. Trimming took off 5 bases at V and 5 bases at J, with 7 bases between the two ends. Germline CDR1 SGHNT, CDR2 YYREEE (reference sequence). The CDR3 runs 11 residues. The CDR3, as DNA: TGTGCCAGCAGTCTATTTGAGACCCAGTACTTC. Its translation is CASSLFETQYF.

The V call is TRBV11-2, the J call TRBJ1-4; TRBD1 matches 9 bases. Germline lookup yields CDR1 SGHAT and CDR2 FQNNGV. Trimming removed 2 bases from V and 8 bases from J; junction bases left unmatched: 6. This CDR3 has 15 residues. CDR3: CASSLKTGGTEKLFF. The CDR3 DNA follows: TGTGCCAGCAGCTTAAAGACAGGGGGAACCGAAAAACTGTTTTTT.

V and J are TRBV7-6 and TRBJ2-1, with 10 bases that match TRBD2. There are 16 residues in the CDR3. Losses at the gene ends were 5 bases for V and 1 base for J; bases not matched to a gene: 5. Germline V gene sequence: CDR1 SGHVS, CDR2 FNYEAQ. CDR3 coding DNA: TGTGCCAGCAGCCAACTAGCGGGAACGTCCTACAATGAGCAGTTCTTC. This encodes CASSQLAGTSYNEQFF.

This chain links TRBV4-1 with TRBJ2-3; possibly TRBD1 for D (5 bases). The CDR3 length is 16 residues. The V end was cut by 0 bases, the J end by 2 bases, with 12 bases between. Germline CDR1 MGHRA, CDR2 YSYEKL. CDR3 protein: CASSQDPTGYTDTQYF. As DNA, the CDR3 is TGCGCCAGCAGCCAAGATCCCACAGGTTACACAGATACGCAGTATTTT.

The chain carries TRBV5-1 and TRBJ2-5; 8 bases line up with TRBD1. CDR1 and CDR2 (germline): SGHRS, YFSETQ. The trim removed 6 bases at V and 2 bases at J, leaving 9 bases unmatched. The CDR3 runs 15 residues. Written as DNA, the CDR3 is TGCGCCAGCACTCGGACAGGGACGACTCAAGAGACCCAGTACTTC. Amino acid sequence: CASTRTGTTQETQYF.

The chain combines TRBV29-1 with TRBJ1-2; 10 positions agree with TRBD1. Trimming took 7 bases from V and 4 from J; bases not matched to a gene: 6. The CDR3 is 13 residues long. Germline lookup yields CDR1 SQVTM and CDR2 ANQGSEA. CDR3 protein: CSAVTGGGYGYTF. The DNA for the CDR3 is TGCAGCGCCGTGACAGGGGGCGGCTATGGCTACACCTTC.